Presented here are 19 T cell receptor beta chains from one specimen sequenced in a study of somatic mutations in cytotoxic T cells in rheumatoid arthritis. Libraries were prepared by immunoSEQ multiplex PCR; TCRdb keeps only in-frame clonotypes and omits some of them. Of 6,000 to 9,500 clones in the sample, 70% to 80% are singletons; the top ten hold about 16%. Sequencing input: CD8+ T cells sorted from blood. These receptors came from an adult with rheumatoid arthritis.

The DNA of the CDR3 is TGTGCCACCAGCAGCCGCAGGGGGCTGGAGACCCAGTACTTC. It codes for CATSSRRGLETQYF. V usage is TRBV15 and J usage is TRBJ2-5, with TRBD1 matching over 8 bases. CDR3 size: 14 residues. The junction had 5 bases not matched to a gene; V was cut back by 3 bases and J by 5 bases. Germline CDR1 LNHNV, CDR2 YYDKDF (reference sequence).

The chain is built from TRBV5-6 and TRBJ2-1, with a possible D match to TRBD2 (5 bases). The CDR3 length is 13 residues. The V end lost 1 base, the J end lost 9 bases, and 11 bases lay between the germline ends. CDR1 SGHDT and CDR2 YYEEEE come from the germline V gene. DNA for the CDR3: TGTGCCAGCAGCTTGAACAGCGGAGGTGAGCAGTTCTTC. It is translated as CASSLNSGGEQFF.

CDR3 nucleotide sequence: TGTGCCAGCAGTTCCGTATGGGGCGGGAGTACCGATACGCAGTATTTT. It specifies CASSSVWGGSTDTQYF. The chain recombines TRBV28 with TRBJ2-3, with 7 nucleotides matching TRBD2. The V and J ends lost 4 bases and 6 bases, in that order; junction bases with no gene match: 13. Per germline, CDR1 MDHEN and CDR2 SYDVKM. The CDR3 extends over 16 amino acids.

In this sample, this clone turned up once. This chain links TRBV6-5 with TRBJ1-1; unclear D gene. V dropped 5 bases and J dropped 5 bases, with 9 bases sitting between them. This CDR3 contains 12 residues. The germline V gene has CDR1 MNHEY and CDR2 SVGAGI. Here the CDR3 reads CASSATNTEAFF. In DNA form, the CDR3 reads TGTGCCAGCAGTGCTACTAATACTGAAGCTTTCTTT.

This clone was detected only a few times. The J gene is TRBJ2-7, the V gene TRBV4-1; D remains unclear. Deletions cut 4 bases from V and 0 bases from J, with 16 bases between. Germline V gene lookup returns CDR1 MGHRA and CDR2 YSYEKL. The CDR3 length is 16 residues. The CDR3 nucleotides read TGCGCCAGCAGCCTCGTTTTCGGGTCGAGCTCCTACGAGCAGTACTTC. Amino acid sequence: CASSLVFGSSSYEQYF.

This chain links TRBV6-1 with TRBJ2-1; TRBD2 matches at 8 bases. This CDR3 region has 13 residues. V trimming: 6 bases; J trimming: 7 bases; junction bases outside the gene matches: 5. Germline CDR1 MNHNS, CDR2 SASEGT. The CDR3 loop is CASRGLDGNEQFF. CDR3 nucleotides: TGTGCCAGCAGGGGACTAGACGGGAATGAGCAGTTCTTC.

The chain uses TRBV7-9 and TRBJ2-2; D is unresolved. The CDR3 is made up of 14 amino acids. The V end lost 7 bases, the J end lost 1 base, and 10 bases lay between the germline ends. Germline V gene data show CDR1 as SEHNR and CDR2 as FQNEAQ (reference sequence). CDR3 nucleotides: TGTGCCAGCAACCCGTCCCAGAACACCGGGGAGCTGTTTTTT. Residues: CASNPSQNTGELFF.

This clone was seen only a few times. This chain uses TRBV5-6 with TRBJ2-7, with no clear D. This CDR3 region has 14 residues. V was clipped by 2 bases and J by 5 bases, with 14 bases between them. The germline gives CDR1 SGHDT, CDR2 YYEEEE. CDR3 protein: CASSFGYPPHEQYF. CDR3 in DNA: TGTGCCAGCAGCTTCGGGTACCCTCCGCACGAGCAGTACTTC. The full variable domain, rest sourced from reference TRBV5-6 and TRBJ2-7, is DAGVTQSPTHLIKTRGQQVTLRCSPKSGHDTVSWYQQALGQGPQFIFQYYEEEERQRGNFPDRFSGHQFPNYSSELNVNALLLGDSALYLCASSFGYPPHEQYFGPGTRLTVT.

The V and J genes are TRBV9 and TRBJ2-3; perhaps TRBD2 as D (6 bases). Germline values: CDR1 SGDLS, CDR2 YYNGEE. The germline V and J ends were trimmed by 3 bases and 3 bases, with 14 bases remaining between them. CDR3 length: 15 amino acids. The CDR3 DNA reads TGTGCCAGCAGCGACACGGGACTCAGGACAGATACGCAGTATTTT. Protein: CASSDTGLRTDTQYF.

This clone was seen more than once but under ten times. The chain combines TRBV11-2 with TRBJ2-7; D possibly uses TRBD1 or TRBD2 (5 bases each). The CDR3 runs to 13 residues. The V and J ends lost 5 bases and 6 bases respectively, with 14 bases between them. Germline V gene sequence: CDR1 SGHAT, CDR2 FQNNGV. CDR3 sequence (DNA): TGTGCCAGCAGCCCCACAGGACTGCTCGAGCAGTACTTC. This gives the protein CASSPTGLLEQYF.

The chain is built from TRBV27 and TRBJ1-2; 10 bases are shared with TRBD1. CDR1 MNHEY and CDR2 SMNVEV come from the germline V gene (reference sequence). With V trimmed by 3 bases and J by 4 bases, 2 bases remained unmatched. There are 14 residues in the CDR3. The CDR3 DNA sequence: TGTGCCAGCAGTTTTGGGACAGGGGTCTATGGCTACACCTTC. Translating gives CASSFGTGVYGYTF.

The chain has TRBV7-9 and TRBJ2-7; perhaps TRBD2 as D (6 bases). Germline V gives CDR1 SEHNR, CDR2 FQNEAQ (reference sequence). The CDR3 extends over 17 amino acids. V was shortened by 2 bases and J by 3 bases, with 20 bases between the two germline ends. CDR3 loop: CASSLMGGGATDYEQYF. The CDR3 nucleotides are TGTGCCAGCAGCTTAATGGGGGGTGGGGCTACGGACTACGAGCAGTACTTC.

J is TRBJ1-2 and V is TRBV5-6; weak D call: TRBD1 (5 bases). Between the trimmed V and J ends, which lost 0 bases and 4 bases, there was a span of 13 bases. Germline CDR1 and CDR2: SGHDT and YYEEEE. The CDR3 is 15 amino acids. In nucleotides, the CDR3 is TGTGCCAGCAGCTTGGGCCCAGGGTCGACCTATGGCTACACCTTC. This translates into CASSLGPGSTYGYTF.

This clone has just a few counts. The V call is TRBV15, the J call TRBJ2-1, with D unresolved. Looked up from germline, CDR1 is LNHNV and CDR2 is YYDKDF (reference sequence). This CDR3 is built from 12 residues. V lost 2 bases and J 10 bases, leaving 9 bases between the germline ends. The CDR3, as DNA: TGTGCCACCAGCAGACCCGTTGGGGAGCAGTTCTTC. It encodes CATSRPVGEQFF.

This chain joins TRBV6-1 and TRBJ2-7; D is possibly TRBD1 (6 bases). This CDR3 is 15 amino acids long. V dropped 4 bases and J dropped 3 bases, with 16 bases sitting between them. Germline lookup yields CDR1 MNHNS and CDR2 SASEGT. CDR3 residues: CASSGTQDSSYEQYF. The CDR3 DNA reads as TGTGCCAGCAGTGGAACCCAGGACAGTAGCTACGAGCAGTACTTC.

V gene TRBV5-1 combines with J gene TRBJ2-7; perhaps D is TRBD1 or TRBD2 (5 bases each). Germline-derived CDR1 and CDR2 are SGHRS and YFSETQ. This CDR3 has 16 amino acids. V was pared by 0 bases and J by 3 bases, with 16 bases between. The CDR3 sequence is CASSLGWGKQGYEQYF. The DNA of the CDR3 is TGCGCCAGCAGCTTGGGTTGGGGGAAGCAAGGCTACGAGCAGTACTTC.

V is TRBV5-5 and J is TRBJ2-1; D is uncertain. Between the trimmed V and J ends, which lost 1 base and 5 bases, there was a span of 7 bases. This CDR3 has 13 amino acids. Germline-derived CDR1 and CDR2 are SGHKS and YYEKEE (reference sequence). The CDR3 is CASSLWSHNEQFF. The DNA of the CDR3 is TGTGCCAGCAGCTTGTGGAGCCACAATGAGCAGTTCTTC.

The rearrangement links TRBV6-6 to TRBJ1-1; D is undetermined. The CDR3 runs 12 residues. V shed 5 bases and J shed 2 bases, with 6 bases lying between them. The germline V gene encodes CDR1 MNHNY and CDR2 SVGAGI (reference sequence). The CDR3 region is CASSLRNTEAFF. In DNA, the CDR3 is TGTGCCAGCAGTCTACGAAACACTGAAGCTTTCTTT.

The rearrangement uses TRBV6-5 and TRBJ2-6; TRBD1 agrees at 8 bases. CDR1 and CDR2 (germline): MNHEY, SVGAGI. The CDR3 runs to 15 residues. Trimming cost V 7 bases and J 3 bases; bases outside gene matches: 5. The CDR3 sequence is CASTQGADGANVLTF. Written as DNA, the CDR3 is TGTGCCAGCACCCAGGGGGCAGATGGGGCCAACGTCCTGACTTTC.